This T cell receptor beta chain was captured by sequencing in a study of cytomegalovirus exposure and HLA in healthy donors. The PCR employed 60 Vbeta primers together with 13 Jbeta primers. Sequenced by immunoSEQ multiplex PCR; TCRdb stores in-frame clones only, minus some. This sample carries roughly 190,000 clones, 85% to 90% of them seen once, and the ten largest clones take roughly 1.7%. The germline V gene has CDR1 MNHEY and CDR2 SVGAGI. The CDR3 spans 16 residues. The TCR sequence derives from a woman younger than 30 in good health and CMV-seronegative. Sequencing was done on a sample of PBMCs. V and J are TRBV6-5 and TRBJ2-5; D may be TRBD1 (6 bases). The DNA end favors TRBJ2-7, so the J call may be wrong. The CDR3 DNA reads as TGTGCCAGCAGTTATAGTTACGGGACATCCTCCTACGAGCAGTACTTC. Translated: CASSYSYGTSSYEQYF.